These T cell receptor beta chains were read from a single sample in a study of identical twins. MiXCR, applied by TCRdb to the 5' RACE reads, yields one record per CDR3 protein. This table holds about 470,000 distinct CDR3 sequences, approximately 25% found once. The same specimen was also included in a second study, on T cells expressing NK-cell markers.

Sequenced input: CD4+ T cells sorted from blood. The source is a young woman in good health. CDR3s include the opening cysteine and the closing phenylalanine or tryptophan. Fields, in order: V gene, clone size, D gene, J gene, CDR3 protein, CDR3 DNA. A D gene is named only where the DNA matches it firmly. Rows may omit the clone size; those that give it use once, few, many or a size class.

TRBV27	few	TRBD1	TRBJ2-3	CASSLTTGFPDTQYF	TGTGCCAGCAGTTTAACGACAGGGTTCCCAGATACGCAGTATTTT
TRBV25-1	few	.	TRBJ1-2	CASSWGNTNYGYTF	TGTGCCAGCAGTTGGGGAAACACTAACTATGGCTACACCTTC
TRBV6-6	.	TRBD1	TRBJ1-1	CASSPPGQVQAFF	TGTGCCAGCAGTCCCCCGGGACAGGTTCAAGCTTTCTTT
TRBV7-3	.	.	TRBJ2-1	CASSPPGGLNNEQFF	TGTGCCAGCAGCCCCCCCGGGGGGCTAAACAATGAGCAGTTCTTC
TRBV6-1	.	.	TRBJ2-2	CASISGGAGTGELFF	TGTGCCAGCATCTCAGGGGGGGCAGGTACCGGGGAGCTGTTTTTT
TRBV5-1	few	.	TRBJ2-5	CASSSHQGETQYF	TGCGCCAGCAGCTCCCATCAGGGGGAGACCCAGTACTTC
TRBV11-2	few	TRBD2	TRBJ2-5	CASSFGLAGGQETQYF	TGTGCCAGCAGCTTCGGACTAGCGGGGGGGCAAGAGACCCAGTACTTC
TRBV30	.	.	TRBJ2-1	CAWSVSGNEQFF	TGTGCCTGGAGTGTATCAGGGAATGAGCAGTTCTTC
TRBV7-9	few	TRBD1	TRBJ1-2	CASSLTGQANYGYTF	TGTGCCAGCAGCTTAACTGGACAGGCTAACTATGGCTACACCTTC
TRBV18	.	.	TRBJ2-4	CASSPGRAQGGNIQYF	TGTGCCAGCTCACCTGGTCGAGCACAGGGAGGCAACATTCAGTACTTC
TRBV7-9	.	.	TRBJ2-1	CASSLSFQPSSYNEQFF	TGTGCCAGCAGCTTATCGTTTCAACCAAGCTCCTACAATGAGCAGTTCTTC
TRBV6-1	few	TRBD2	TRBJ2-7	CASRPSGSSEQYF	TGTGCCAGCAGGCCTAGCGGGAGCTCCGAGCAGTACTTC
TRBV30	few	TRBD2	TRBJ2-7	CAWSPSERETNEQYF	TGTGCCTGGAGCCCAAGCGAGCGGGAGACTAACGAGCAGTACTTC
TRBV5-6	few	.	TRBJ2-7	CASSLKGNRKPYEQYF	TGTGCCAGCAGCTTGAAGGGAAACAGGAAACCCTACGAGCAGTACTTC
TRBV5-1	few	TRBD2	TRBJ2-3	CASSLSTSGVDTDTQYF	TGCGCCAGCAGCTTGTCGACTAGCGGGGTGGACACAGATACGCAGTATTTT
TRBV11-2	many	TRBD2	TRBJ2-3	CASSLISWGTSGPDTQYF	TGTGCCAGCAGCTTAATATCGTGGGGGACTAGTGGCCCAGATACGCAGTATTTT
TRBV15	few	.	TRBJ2-1	CATSRGDQSSYNEQFF	TGTGCCACCAGCAGAGGGGACCAGAGCTCCTACAATGAGCAGTTCTTC
TRBV9	.	.	TRBJ2-5	CASSVGGTRFQETQYF	TGTGCCAGCAGCGTAGGAGGTACTCGATTTCAAGAGACCCAGTACTTC
TRBV20-1	once	TRBD2	TRBJ2-6	CSASGLAESGANVLTF	TGCAGTGCTAGCGGACTAGCGGAATCTGGGGCCAACGTCCTGACTTTC
TRBV20-1	few	.	TRBJ2-7	CSATWTASSYEQYF	TGCAGTGCTACCTGGACAGCGAGCTCCTACGAGCAGTACTTC
TRBV5-5	.	TRBD1	TRBJ1-1	CAGSLQRGQVNTEAFF	TGTGCCGGCAGCTTGCAGAGGGGACAGGTGAACACTGAAGCTTTCTTT
TRBV20-1	.	TRBD2	TRBJ2-7	CSARSLAGTYEQYF	TGCAGTGCTAGATCCCTAGCGGGAACATACGAGCAGTACTTC
TRBV7-2	.	TRBD2	TRBJ2-5	CASSFRPSGSLETQYF	TGTGCCAGCAGCTTCCGCCCTAGCGGGAGTTTAGAGACCCAGTACTTC
TRBV18	.	TRBD1	TRBJ2-1	CASSPLTGQSNEQFF	TGTGCCAGCTCACCACTGACGGGACAGTCGAATGAGCAGTTCTTC
TRBV7-2	few	.	TRBJ2-2	CASSTNFNTGELFF	TGTGCCAGCAGCACAAACTTTAACACCGGGGAGCTGTTTTTT
TRBV5-4	few	.	TRBJ2-1	CASSLAPWNEQFF	TGTGCCAGCAGCTTGGCCCCCTGGAATGAGCAGTTCTTC
TRBV9	.	.	TRBJ1-1	CASSPSPNTEAFF	TGTGCCAGCAGCCCCTCTCCGAACACTGAAGCTTTCTTT
TRBV20-1	.	.	TRBJ1-1	CSARDVGARWVEAFF	TGCAGTGCTAGAGATGTGGGGGCGCGGTGGGTTGAAGCTTTCTTT
TRBV12-5	.	TRBD2	TRBJ2-5	CASGAYGGAKETQYF	TGTGCTAGTGGGGCCTACGGGGGGGCTAAGGAGACCCAGTACTTC
TRBV2	many	TRBD2	TRBJ2-1	CATQRTSGVEQFF	TGTGCCACCCAACGGACTAGCGGGGTAGAGCAGTTCTTC
TRBV10-3	once	TRBD2	TRBJ2-1	CAIAGGSYNEQFF	TGTGCCATCGCCGGGGGGTCCTACAATGAGCAGTTCTTC
TRBV6-6	.	.	TRBJ1-2	CASSYVQIYGYTF	TGTGCCAGCAGTTACGTACAGATTTATGGCTACACCTTC
TRBV7-8	few	.	TRBJ2-1	CASSSRTGGGEQFF	TGTGCCAGCAGCTCAAGGACAGGCGGGGGTGAGCAGTTCTTC
TRBV6-1	few	.	TRBJ1-1	CASRNGGSGTEAFF	TGTGCCAGCAGAAATGGGGGGAGCGGTACTGAAGCTTTCTTT
TRBV12-3/TRBV12-4	.	.	TRBJ2-2	CASSFLLGAGELFF	TGTGCCAGCAGTTTTCTCCTGGGGGCCGGGGAGCTGTTTTTT
TRBV6-5	.	TRBD1	TRBJ2-2	CASSSGGTGITGELFF	TGTGCCAGCAGTTCCGGAGGGACAGGGATCACCGGGGAGCTGTTTTTT
TRBV12-3/TRBV12-4	few	TRBD1	TRBJ2-3	CASSSPQGASTDTQYF	TGTGCCAGCAGTTCACCGCAGGGGGCGAGCACAGATACGCAGTATTTT
TRBV2	few	.	TRBJ1-5	CASSETGADQPQHF	TGTGCCAGCAGTGAAACCGGGGCCGATCAGCCCCAGCATTTT
TRBV11-2	.	.	TRBJ2-1	CASSPLRAGPYNEQFF	TGTGCCAGCAGCCCCCTTAGGGCTGGACCCTACAATGAGCAGTTCTTC